Following are 3 T cell receptor beta chains from one sample sequenced in a study of cytomegalovirus exposure and HLA in healthy donors. The PCR had 60 Vbeta and 13 Jbeta primers. The method was immunoSEQ multiplex PCR; TCRdb's version includes in-frame clones alone and lacks a portion of them. Of 60,000 to 70,000 clones in the sample, less than 80% are singletons; the top ten hold approximately 3%. The sequencing input was PBMCs. These receptors were obtained from a woman aged 45 to 65 in good health and CMV-seronegative.

This clone was counted a few times. This chain uses TRBV7-2 with TRBJ1-1; maybe TRBD1 (6 bases). This CDR3 is 13 amino acids long. Germline V gene data show CDR1 as SGHTA and CDR2 as FQGNSA. Trimming cost V 4 bases and J 1 base, with 7 bases left between them. CDR3: CASSSQGNTEAFF. CDR3 sequence (DNA): TGTGCCAGCAGCTCACAGGGGAACACTGAAGCTTTCTTT.

This clone was found many times. The CDR3 DNA sequence: TGCGCCAGCAGCCAAGATACCCAGGGGGAGGATGGCTACACCTTC. It is translated as CASSQDTQGEDGYTF. This sequence joins TRBV4-3 and TRBJ1-2; 7 bases map to TRBD1. V trimming: 0 bases; J trimming: 6 bases; junction bases outside the gene matches: 7. The germline V gene encodes CDR1 LGHNA and CDR2 YSLEER. The CDR3 is 15 residues long.

This chain connects TRBV2 to TRBJ1-4; 9 bases match TRBD1. CDR1 and CDR2 (germline): SNHLY, FYNNEI. The J segment lost 5 bases and the V segment lost 5 bases, leaving 3 bases of the junction unmatched. The CDR3 length is 14 residues. As DNA, the CDR3 is TGTGCCAGCAGTTGGGACAGGGTCAATGAAAAACTGTTTTTT. Translated: CASSWDRVNEKLFF.